These 30 T cell receptor beta chains share one sample of origin, sequenced in a study of blood T cell repertoires in COVID-19. Using immunoSEQ multiplex PCR, the repertoire was profiled, and TCRdb retains in-frame clones only, with some absent. The data hold some 460,000 clones, with roughly 87% observed a single time. What was sequenced was PBMCs or T cells enriched from blood (not recorded which). The receptors stem from a woman aged 18-29 years with acute COVID-19.

Notes on this clone: At the DNA level, this CDR3 is encoded by other sequences in the same sample as well. This chain connects TRBV12-3 or TRBV12-4 to TRBJ2-5, with a tentative D call TRBD2 (5 bases). The CDR3 is made up of 12 amino acids. V was clipped by 3 bases and J by 5 bases, with 7 bases between them. The CDR3 DNA is TGTGCCAGCAGTTTTACGGGGGAGACCCAGTACTTC. Its protein is CASSFTGETQYF.

The chain carries TRBV27 and TRBJ1-6, with 7 bases identical to TRBD1. This CDR3 is built from 16 residues. With V trimmed by 5 bases and J by 6 bases, 10 bases remained unmatched. Germline CDR1 reads MNHEY; CDR2 reads SMNVEV (reference sequence). Written as DNA, the CDR3 is TGTGCCAGCAGTCTACTTGTGGGACAGATTAATTCACCCCTCCACTTT. Its translation: CASSLLVGQINSPLHF.

This clone was picked up a small number of times. V is TRBV12-3 or TRBV12-4 and J is TRBJ2-7; D not certain. This CDR3 is built from 11 residues. The ends were cut back, 4 bases at V and 3 bases at J, with 4 bases in the middle. CDR3 in DNA: TGTGCCAGCAGTTCCTACTACGAGCAGTACTTC. The encoded protein is CASSSYYEQYF.

This clone was recorded only once. The chain has TRBV9 and TRBJ2-2; TRBD1 matches 8 bases. Looked up from germline, CDR1 is SGDLS and CDR2 is YYNGEE. After removal of 4 bases from V and 6 bases from J, the junction contained 8 bases not matched to a gene. This CDR3 comprises 15 residues. The CDR3 is CASSPRQGQAGELFF. CDR3 in DNA: TGTGCCAGCAGCCCGCGACAGGGGCAGGCCGGGGAGCTGTTTTTT. Full variable domain (rest looked up from reference TRBV9 and TRBJ2-2): DSGVTQTPKHLITATGQRVTLRCSPRSGDLSVYWYQQSLDQGLQFLIQYYNGEERAKGNILERFSAQQFPDLHSELNLSSLELGDSALYFCASSPRQGQAGELFFGEGSRLTVL.

The CDR3, as DNA: TGTGCCAGCAGCTTAGCGGGCTGGGACTACGGGAGGACCGGGGAGCTGTTTTTT. Its protein product is CASSLAGWDYGRTGELFF. The chain has TRBV7-9 and TRBJ2-2; the match to TRBD2 covers 7 bases. With 0 bases clipped from V and 5 bases from J, the junction kept 12 bases outside the gene matches. Germline-derived CDR1 and CDR2 are SEHNR and FQNEAQ (reference sequence). The CDR3 extends over 18 amino acids.

The rearrangement links TRBV4-2 to TRBJ2-1; D not resolved. CDR3 length: 14 residues. Germline values: CDR1 LGHNA, CDR2 YNFKEQ. The germline V and J ends were trimmed by 0 bases and 5 bases, with 8 bases remaining between them. The CDR3 loop is CASSQDARNNEQFF. The CDR3 bases are TGTGCCAGCAGCCAAGATGCCAGGAACAATGAGCAGTTCTTC.

The chain carries TRBV5-1 and TRBJ2-5; 8 nucleotides align to TRBD2. The V gene end was trimmed by 0 bases and the J gene end by 4 bases; junction bases not matched to a gene: 2. This CDR3 region has 14 residues. Per the germline V gene, CDR1 is SGHRS and CDR2 is YFSETQ. The CDR3 region has the DNA TGCGCCAGCAGCTTGGGAGCGGGAGTAGAGACCCAGTACTTC. The encoded protein is CASSLGAGVETQYF.

V gene TRBV4-2 combines with J gene TRBJ2-5; TRBD2 matches at 8 bases. The germline V gene encodes CDR1 LGHNA and CDR2 YNFKEQ. Unmatched junction bases numbered 3, after V lost 0 bases and J lost 3 bases. The CDR3 totals 15 residues. The CDR3 coding sequence is TGTGCCAGCAGCCAAGAGGAAGCGGGAGAAGAGACCCAGTACTTC. Its protein product is CASSQEEAGEETQYF.

The V gene is TRBV5-6, the J gene TRBJ2-5, with 9 nucleotides matching TRBD2. Germline V gene data show CDR1 as SGHDT and CDR2 as YYEEEE. CDR3 length equals 17 residues. V dropped 4 bases and J dropped 2; count of bases not matched to a gene: 12. The CDR3 protein is CASSPGTSFLPQETQYF. In DNA form, the CDR3 reads TGTGCCAGCAGCCCCGGGACTAGCTTCCTCCCGCAAGAGACCCAGTACTTC.

CDR3 in amino acids: CASSFGGTGASEQYF. In DNA form, the CDR3 reads TGTGCCAGCAGCTTCGGTGGGACAGGGGCGAGCGAGCAGTACTTC. The chain employs TRBV5-6 and TRBJ2-7; 10 bases map to TRBD1. Germline CDR1 and CDR2: SGHDT and YYEEEE. This CDR3 region has 15 residues. With V trimmed by 2 bases and J by 6 bases, 8 bases remained unmatched.

This rearrangement joins TRBV6-2 or TRBV6-3 to TRBJ2-1; 7 positions match TRBD2. This CDR3 is built from 15 residues. The junction had 5 bases not matched to a gene; V was cut back by 2 bases and J by 4 bases. Germline assignment: CDR1 MNHEY and CDR2 SVGEGT. CDR3 coding DNA: TGTGCCAGCAGTTACAGAGCGGGGACGTACAATGAGCAGTTCTTC. Translating gives CASSYRAGTYNEQFF.

The V and J genes are TRBV9 and TRBJ2-5; D gene unclear. Germline V gene lookup returns CDR1 SGDLS and CDR2 YYNGEE. With 0 bases removed from V and 5 bases from J, the gap between germline ends came to 11 bases. The CDR3 has 14 residues. The CDR3 DNA follows: TGTGCCAGCAGCGTAGTCGGAGAGACGGAGACCCAGTACTTC. Its translation is CASSVVGETETQYF.

The chain has TRBV27 and TRBJ1-5, with D possibly TRBD1 on 6 matching bases. Germline loops: CDR1 MNHEY, CDR2 SMNVEV (reference sequence). This CDR3 comprises 14 residues. V was clipped by 6 bases and J by 4 bases, with 13 bases between them. In DNA, the CDR3 is TGTGCCAGCAGCAAGGGACACGGTAATCAGCCCCAGCATTTT. Its protein is CASSKGHGNQPQHF.

The chain combines TRBV29-1 with TRBJ2-4; a weak D match, TRBD2 (7 bases). V lost 6 bases and J 3 bases, leaving 18 bases between the germline ends. The germline CDR1 and CDR2 sequences are SQVTM and ANQGSEA. The CDR3 is made up of 15 amino acids. Written as DNA, the CDR3 is TGCAGCGTGGGGGGGCAGGGGAAAGACAAAAACATTCAGTACTTC. As protein: CSVGGQGKDKNIQYF.

The chain employs TRBV6-4 and TRBJ2-1; TRBD1 agrees at 12 bases. V trimming: 7 bases; J trimming: 9 bases; junction bases outside the gene matches: 10. Germline CDR1 and CDR2: MRHNA and SNTAGT. The CDR3 runs 15 residues. CDR3 sequence (DNA): TGTGCCAGCACCCCCGGGGGACAGGGGGCTTCTGAGCAGTTCTTC. Translated, it gives CASTPGGQGASEQFF.

V is TRBV28 and J is TRBJ2-7, with TRBD2 identical over 10 bases. Trimming removed 2 bases from V and 4 bases from J; junction bases left unmatched: 8. Germline V lookup: CDR1 MDHEN, CDR2 SYDVKM. CDR3 size: 16 residues. The CDR3 reads CASSLLAGVDGYEQYF. The CDR3 DNA follows: TGTGCCAGCAGTTTACTAGCGGGAGTGGACGGATACGAGCAGTACTTC.

The genes are TRBV3-1 (or the pseudogene TRBV3-2) and TRBJ1-2; possibly TRBD1 for D (6 bases). Trimming took off 2 bases at V and 3 bases at J, with 7 bases between the two ends. Germline CDR1 reads LGHDT; CDR2 reads YNNKEL (reference sequence). This CDR3 spans 13 amino acids. CDR3: CASSQRQDYGYTF. In DNA form, the CDR3 reads TGTGCCAGCAGCCAAAGACAGGACTATGGCTACACCTTC.

V is TRBV5-4 and J is TRBJ2-3, with a weak D call TRBD2 (5 bases). Germline assignment: CDR1 SGHNT and CDR2 YYREEE (reference sequence). The length of the CDR3 is 14 residues. V lost 1 base and J 1 base, leaving 7 bases between the germline ends. CDR3 in amino acids: CASSLLGGTDTQYF. DNA of the CDR3: TGTGCCAGCAGCTTGCTGGGAGGCACAGATACGCAGTATTTT. The complete variable domain, with remaining parts taken from reference TRBV5-4 and TRBJ2-3, reads ETGVTQSPTHLIKTRGQQVTLRCSSQSGHNTVSWYQQALGQGPQFIFQYYREEENGRGNFPPRFSGLQFPNYSSELNVNALELDDSALYLCASSLLGGTDTQYFGPGTRLTVL.

V usage is TRBV19 and J usage is TRBJ2-7; 8 bases fit TRBD2. The CDR3 consists of 15 residues. J was trimmed by 0 bases and V by 4 bases; bases with no gene match: 5. Germline assignment: CDR1 LNHDA and CDR2 SQIVND (reference sequence). The CDR3 is CASSRSAGGSYEQYF. CDR3 in DNA: TGTGCCAGTAGTAGGTCGGCGGGGGGCTCCTACGAGCAGTACTTC.

This clone was observed a few times. Other DNA sequences from this sample encode an identical CDR3 as well. The V call is TRBV9, the J call TRBJ2-7; D possibly corresponds to TRBD1 (6 bases). Germline CDR1 reads SGDLS; CDR2 reads YYNGEE. The CDR3 sequence is 14 residues long. V gave up 0 bases and J gave up 2 bases, with 9 bases separating them. The CDR3 DNA is TGTGCCAGCAGCGTAGGAGGGGGAGCCTACGAGCAGTACTTC. This encodes CASSVGGGAYEQYF.

The gene calls are TRBV12-1 and TRBJ1-5; the DNA was not used to check the table's D call, TRBD1. TRBV12-1 is reported as a pseudogene. The CDR3 covers 15 residues. The CDR3 DNA reads as TGTGCCAGCAGAGCACAGGGGTACAGCAATCAGCCCCAGCATTTT. Protein: CASRAQGYSNQPQHF.

This clone showed up just once. J is TRBJ2-2 and V is TRBV19, with D possibly TRBD1 on 5 matching bases. The CDR3 runs 14 residues. Trimming cost V 4 bases and J 4 bases, with 10 bases left between them. Germline V gene data show CDR1 as LNHDA and CDR2 as SQIVND (reference sequence). The CDR3 bases are TGTGCCAGTAGTAAGGGGCGCTCCACCGGGGAGCTGTTTTTT. Protein: CASSKGRSTGELFF.

V gene TRBV30 combines with J gene TRBJ1-6, with D tentatively TRBD1 (6 bases). The V end was cut by 4 bases, the J end by 11 bases, with 18 bases between. The CDR3 spans 14 residues. Germline V gene sequence: CDR1 GTSNPN, CDR2 SVGIG (reference sequence). Here the CDR3 reads CAWTMVRGPTPLHF. The CDR3 DNA sequence: TGTGCCTGGACCATGGTCAGGGGCCCTACACCCCTCCACTTT.

In the case of this clone: The same CDR3 arises from other DNA sequences in this sample as well. The chain combines TRBV12-3 or TRBV12-4 with TRBJ1-5; unclear D gene. V was cut by 3 bases and J by 0 bases, with 3 bases left in between. The length of the CDR3 is 13 residues. CDR3 sequence: CASSFGSNQPQHF. Here the CDR3 DNA reads TGTGCCAGCAGTTTCGGTAGCAATCAGCCCCAGCATTTT.

J is TRBJ1-4 and V is TRBV7-9; D unclear. The CDR3 covers 13 residues. Trimming took off 1 base at V and 7 bases at J, with 7 bases between the two ends. Germline V gives CDR1 SEHNR, CDR2 FQNEAQ (reference sequence). DNA of the CDR3: TGTGCCAGCAGCTTAGGAGGGTCTGAAAAACTGTTTTTT. It encodes CASSLGGSEKLFF.

The chain has TRBV10-3 and TRBJ2-1; possibly TRBD2 for D (6 bases). With 0 bases removed from V and 8 bases from J, the gap between germline ends came to 14 bases. This CDR3 is 15 amino acids long. From germline, CDR1 is ENHRY and CDR2 SYGVKD. The DNA of the CDR3 is TGTGCCATCAGTGAGTCGGGCCTAACGGGGGATGAGCAGTTCTTC. It specifies CAISESGLTGDEQFF.

This clone was seen a single time. The gene calls are TRBV3-1 (or the pseudogene TRBV3-2) and TRBJ2-3, with 8 bases identical to TRBD1. Looked up from germline, CDR1 is LGHDT and CDR2 is YNNKEL (reference sequence). Unmatched junction bases numbered 1, after V lost 3 bases and J lost 5 bases. The length of the CDR3 is 13 residues. In DNA form, the CDR3 reads TGTGCCAGCAGCCACAGGGGGCAAGATACGCAGTATTTT. Translating it yields CASSHRGQDTQYF.

This sequence joins TRBV6-5 and TRBJ1-1; possibly TRBD1 for D (6 bases). The CDR3 covers 15 residues. Trimming took off 8 bases at V and 1 base at J, with 17 bases between the two ends. Per the germline V gene, CDR1 is MNHEY and CDR2 is SVGAGI. The CDR3 coding sequence is TGTGCCAGCCACTTGTACATACAGGGGAACACTGAAGCTTTCTTT. Protein sequence: CASHLYIQGNTEAFF.

The rearrangement joins TRBV4-2 to TRBJ2-1; 8 nucleotides align to TRBD1. Germline V gene sequence: CDR1 LGHNA, CDR2 YNFKEQ. The CDR3 consists of 15 residues. J was trimmed by 2 bases and V by 2 bases; bases with no gene match: 2. CDR3 nucleotides: TGTGCCAGCAGCCAACCGGGACAGGCCTACAATGAGCAGTTCTTC. Translated: CASSQPGQAYNEQFF.

The chain employs TRBV5-1 and TRBJ1-5, with 10 bases that match TRBD1. The J segment lost 9 bases and the V segment lost 4 bases, leaving 10 bases of the junction unmatched. CDR3 size: 15 residues. Per germline, CDR1 SGHRS and CDR2 YFSETQ. The CDR3 sequence is CASSPMGTGERPQHF. The CDR3 nucleotides are TGCGCCAGCAGCCCTATGGGGACAGGGGAAAGGCCCCAGCATTTT.